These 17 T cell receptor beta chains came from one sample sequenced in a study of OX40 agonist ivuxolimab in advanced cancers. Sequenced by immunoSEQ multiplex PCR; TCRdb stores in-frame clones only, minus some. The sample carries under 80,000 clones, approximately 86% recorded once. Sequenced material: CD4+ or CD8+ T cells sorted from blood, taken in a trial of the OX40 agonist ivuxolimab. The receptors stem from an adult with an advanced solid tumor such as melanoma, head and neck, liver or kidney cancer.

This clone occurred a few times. In DNA, the CDR3 is TGTGCCAGCAGTACCACGGACAGGCTAAACACCGGGGAGCTGTTTTTT. Residues: CASSTTDRLNTGELFF. This sequence joins TRBV27 and TRBJ2-2, with 7 bases matching TRBD1. Germline V gene sequence: CDR1 MNHEY, CDR2 SMNVEV (reference sequence). The V gene end was trimmed by 5 bases and the J gene end by 2 bases; junction bases not matched to a gene: 8. This CDR3 comprises 16 residues.

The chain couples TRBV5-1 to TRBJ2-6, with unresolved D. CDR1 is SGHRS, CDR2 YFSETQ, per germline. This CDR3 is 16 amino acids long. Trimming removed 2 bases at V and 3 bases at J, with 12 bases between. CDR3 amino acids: CASSFVSSFGANVLTF. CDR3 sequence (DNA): TGCGCCAGCAGCTTCGTATCTTCGTTTGGGGCCAACGTCCTGACTTTC.

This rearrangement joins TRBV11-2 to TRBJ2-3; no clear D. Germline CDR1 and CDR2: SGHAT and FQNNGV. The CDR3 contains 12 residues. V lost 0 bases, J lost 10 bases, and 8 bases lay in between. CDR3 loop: CASSLDTRPQYF. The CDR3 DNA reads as TGTGCCAGCAGCTTAGATACGCGGCCGCAGTATTTT.

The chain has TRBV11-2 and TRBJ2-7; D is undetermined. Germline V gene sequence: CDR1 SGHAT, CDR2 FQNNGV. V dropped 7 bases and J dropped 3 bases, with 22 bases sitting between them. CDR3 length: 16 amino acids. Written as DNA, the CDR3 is TGTGCCAGCACCGATACCGGGCCGGAATCCCACTACGAGCAGTACTTC. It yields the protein CASTDTGPESHYEQYF.

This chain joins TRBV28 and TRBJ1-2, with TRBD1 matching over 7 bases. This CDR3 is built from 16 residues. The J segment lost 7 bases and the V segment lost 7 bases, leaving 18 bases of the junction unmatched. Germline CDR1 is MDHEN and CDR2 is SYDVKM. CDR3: CASTTTGDRKVGGYTF. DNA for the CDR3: TGTGCCAGCACTACAACGGGGGACAGAAAAGTGGGTGGCTACACCTTC.

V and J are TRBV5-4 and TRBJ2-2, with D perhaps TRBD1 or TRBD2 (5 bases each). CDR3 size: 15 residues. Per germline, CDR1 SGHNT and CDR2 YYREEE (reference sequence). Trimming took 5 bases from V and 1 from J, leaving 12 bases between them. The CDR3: CASRSGTVNTGELFF. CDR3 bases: TGTGCCAGCAGGTCCGGGACGGTGAACACCGGGGAGCTGTTTTTT.

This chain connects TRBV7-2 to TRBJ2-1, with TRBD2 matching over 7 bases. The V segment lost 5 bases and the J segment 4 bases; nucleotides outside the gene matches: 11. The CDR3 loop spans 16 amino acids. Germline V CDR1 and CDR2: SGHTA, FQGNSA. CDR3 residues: CASSLQFGGSYNEQFF. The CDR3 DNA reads TGTGCCAGCAGCCTTCAGTTCGGGGGGTCTTACAATGAGCAGTTCTTC.

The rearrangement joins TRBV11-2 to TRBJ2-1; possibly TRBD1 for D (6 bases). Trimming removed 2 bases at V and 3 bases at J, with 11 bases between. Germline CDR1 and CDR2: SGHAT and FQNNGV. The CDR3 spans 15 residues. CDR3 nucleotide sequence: TGTGCCAGCAGCTTACGGCAGGGGAACTACAATGAGCAGTTCTTC. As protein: CASSLRQGNYNEQFF.

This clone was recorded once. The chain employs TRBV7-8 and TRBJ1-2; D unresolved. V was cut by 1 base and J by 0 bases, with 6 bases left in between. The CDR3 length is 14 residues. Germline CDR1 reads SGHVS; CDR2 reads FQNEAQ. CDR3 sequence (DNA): TGTGCCAGCAGCTTAGTGGGAACTAACTATGGCTACACCTTC. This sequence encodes CASSLVGTNYGYTF.

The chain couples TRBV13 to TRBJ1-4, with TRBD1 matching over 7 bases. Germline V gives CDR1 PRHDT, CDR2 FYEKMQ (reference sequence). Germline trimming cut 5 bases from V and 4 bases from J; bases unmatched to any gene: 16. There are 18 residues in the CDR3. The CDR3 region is CASSIQFTISGGNEKLFF. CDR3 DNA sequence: TGTGCCAGCAGCATTCAATTTACAATCTCAGGGGGTAATGAAAAACTGTTTTTT.

CDR3 region: CASSPTGLETQYF. CDR3 coding DNA: TGTGCCAGCAGTCCGACAGGGTTGGAGACCCAGTACTTC. The chain carries TRBV6-1 and TRBJ2-5, with 7 bases that match TRBD1. With V trimmed by 5 bases and J by 5 bases, 5 bases remained unmatched. The CDR3 consists of 13 residues. Germline V CDR1 and CDR2: MNHNS, SASEGT.

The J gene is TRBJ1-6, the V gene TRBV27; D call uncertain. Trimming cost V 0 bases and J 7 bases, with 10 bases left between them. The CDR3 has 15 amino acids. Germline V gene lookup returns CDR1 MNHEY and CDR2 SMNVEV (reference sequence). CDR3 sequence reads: CASSLSMAGNSPLHF. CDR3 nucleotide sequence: TGTGCCAGCAGTTTATCGATGGCGGGCAATTCACCCCTCCACTTT.

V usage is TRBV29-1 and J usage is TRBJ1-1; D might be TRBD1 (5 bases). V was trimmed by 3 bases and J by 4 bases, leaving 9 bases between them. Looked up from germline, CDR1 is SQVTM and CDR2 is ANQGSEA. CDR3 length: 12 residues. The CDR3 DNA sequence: TGCAGCGTTGATCCCGGGGGCACTGAAGCTTTCTTT. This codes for CSVDPGGTEAFF. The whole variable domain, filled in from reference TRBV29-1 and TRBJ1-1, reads SAVISQKPSRDICQRGTSLTIQCQVDSQVTMMFWYRQQPGQSLTLIATANQGSEATYESGFVIDKFPISRPNLTFSTLTVSNMSPEDSSIYLCSVDPGGTEAFFGQGTRLTVV.

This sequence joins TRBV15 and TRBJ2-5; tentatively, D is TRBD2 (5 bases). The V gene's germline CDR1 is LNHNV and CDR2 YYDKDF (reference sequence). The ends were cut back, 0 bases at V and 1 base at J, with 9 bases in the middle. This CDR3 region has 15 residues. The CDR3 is CATSRDRSGQETQYF. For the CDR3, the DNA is TGTGCCACCAGCAGAGATAGGAGCGGCCAAGAGACCCAGTACTTC.

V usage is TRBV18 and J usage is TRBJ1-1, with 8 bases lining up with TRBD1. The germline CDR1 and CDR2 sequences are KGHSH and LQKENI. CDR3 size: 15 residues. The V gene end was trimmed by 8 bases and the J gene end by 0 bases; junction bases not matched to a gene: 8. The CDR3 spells CASQGQALLNTEAFF. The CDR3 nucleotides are TGTGCCAGCCAGGGACAGGCCTTACTGAACACTGAAGCTTTCTTT.

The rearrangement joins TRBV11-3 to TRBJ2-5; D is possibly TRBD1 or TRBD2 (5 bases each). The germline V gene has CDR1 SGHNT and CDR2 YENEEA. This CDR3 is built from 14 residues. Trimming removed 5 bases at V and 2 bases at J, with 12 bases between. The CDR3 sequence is CASSTGTGQETQYF. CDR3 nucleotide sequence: TGTGCCAGCAGCACCGGGACGGGGCAAGAGACCCAGTACTTC.

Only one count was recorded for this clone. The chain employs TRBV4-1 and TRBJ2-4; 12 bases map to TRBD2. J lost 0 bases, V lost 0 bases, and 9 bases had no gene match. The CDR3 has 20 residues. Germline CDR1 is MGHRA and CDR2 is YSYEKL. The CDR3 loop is CASSQDSGLAGPIAKNIQYF. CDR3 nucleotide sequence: TGCGCCAGCAGCCAAGATTCAGGACTAGCGGGACCTATAGCCAAAAACATTCAGTACTTC.